The 18 T cell receptor beta chains listed next were all sequenced from one sample in a study of Ad26.COV2.S vaccination and SARS-CoV-2 variants. TCRdb keeps only in-frame clones here, not all; method: immunoSEQ multiplex PCR. The data hold around 340,000 clones, with 86% observed a single time. Treatment indicated: around 19 received Ad26.COV2.S at low or high dose, single or two shots; about 5 received placebo; per-sample allocation not given. All samples were drawn on day 63, counting from the first vaccine or placebo injection. The material sequenced was peripheral blood, taken in a trial of Ad26.COV2.S vaccine versus placebo. These TCRs come from a person aged 18-60 years who received the Ad26.COV2.S COVID-19 vaccine or a placebo.

The chain has TRBV4-3 and TRBJ1-6, with unresolved D. CDR1 LGHNA and CDR2 YSLEER come from the germline V gene. V was clipped by 0 bases and J by 6 bases, with 15 bases between them. The CDR3 is 17 amino acids. CDR3 coding DNA: TGCGCCAGCAGCCAAGATCGGGCAGTCCACCTTAATTCACCCCTCCACTTT. Its translation: CASSQDRAVHLNSPLHF.

V usage is TRBV6-5 and J usage is TRBJ1-6; no clear D. V lost 8 bases and J lost 8, with 10 bases in between. The length of the CDR3 is 12 residues. Germline-derived CDR1 and CDR2 are MNHEY and SVGAGI. As DNA, the CDR3 is TGTGCCAGCCGTCGGGATTATTCACCCCTCCACTTT. Translating it yields CASRRDYSPLHF.

This clone was seen just once. V is TRBV27 and J is TRBJ2-7; 11 bases are shared with TRBD1. The CDR3 runs 14 residues. V dropped 6 bases and J dropped 7; count of bases not matched to a gene: 8. Germline V CDR1 and CDR2: MNHEY, SMNVEV (reference sequence). CDR3 DNA sequence: TGTGCCAGCAGCCTGGGACAGGGGGGGGAAGAGCAGTACTTC. It specifies CASSLGQGGEEQYF.

The chain couples TRBV5-4 to TRBJ2-2; 8 bases fit TRBD1. Germline V gene sequence: CDR1 SGHNT, CDR2 YYREEE (reference sequence). The CDR3 contains 16 residues. Germline trimming cut 7 bases from V and 1 base from J; bases unmatched to any gene: 9. The CDR3 bases are TGTGCCAGCGGGCTTGGGGGACAGGTGAACACCGGGGAGCTGTTTTTT. The encoded protein is CASGLGGQVNTGELFF. The entire variable domain, with the rest obtained from reference TRBV5-4 and TRBJ2-2, is as follows: ETGVTQSPTHLIKTRGQQVTLRCSSQSGHNTVSWYQQALGQGPQFIFQYYREEENGRGNFPPRFSGLQFPNYSSELNVNALELDDSALYLCASGLGGQVNTGELFFGEGSRLTVL.

The chain uses TRBV6-2 or TRBV6-3 and TRBJ2-1, with 10 bases lining up with TRBD2. This CDR3 spans 16 amino acids. J lost 7 bases, V lost 5 bases, and 11 bases had no gene match. Germline V gene lookup returns CDR1 MNHEY and CDR2 SVGEGT. CDR3 sequence (DNA): TGTGCCAGCAGTCCCCTGCCTAGCGGGGGAGGAAATGAGCAGTTCTTC. Encoded protein: CASSPLPSGGGNEQFF.

V gene TRBV18 combines with J gene TRBJ1-3; 10 nucleotides agree with TRBD1. Trimming at V came to 0 bases and at J to 2 bases, leaving 1 base not matched to a gene. Germline lookup yields CDR1 KGHSH and CDR2 LQKENI. The CDR3 loop spans 16 amino acids. Here the CDR3 reads CASSPPGQGTGNTIYF. Written as DNA, the CDR3 is TGTGCCAGCTCACCACCGGGACAGGGGACTGGAAACACCATATATTTT.

This chain uses TRBV27 with TRBJ2-1; D gene uncertain. Germline assignment: CDR1 MNHEY and CDR2 SMNVEV (reference sequence). The CDR3 length is 15 residues. Between the trimmed V and J ends, which lost 6 bases and 8 bases, there was a span of 20 bases. CDR3 sequence: CASRDDGLMGHEQFF. Here the CDR3 DNA reads TGTGCCAGCAGGGACGACGGCCTAATGGGCCATGAGCAGTTCTTC.

The V and J genes are TRBV3-1 (or the pseudogene TRBV3-2) and TRBJ1-1; D gene uncertain. Trimming pared 3 bases from V and 0 bases from J, leaving 8 bases between. Germline V gene data show CDR1 as LGHDT and CDR2 as YNNKEL (reference sequence). This CDR3 spans 14 amino acids. The CDR3 here is CASSHGEMNTEAFF. Written as DNA, the CDR3 is TGTGCCAGCAGCCACGGGGAAATGAACACTGAAGCTTTCTTT.

The DNA for the CDR3 is TGTGCCAGCAGCTTCTCAGGCCCGAACCCCTACGAGCAGTACTTC. It translates to CASSFSGPNPYEQYF. V and J are TRBV11-3 and TRBJ2-7; no clear D. This CDR3 contains 15 residues. Germline assignment: CDR1 SGHNT and CDR2 YENEEA. Trimming cost V 3 bases and J 2 bases, with 14 bases left between them.

The V and J genes are TRBV12-5 and TRBJ1-4; D remains ambiguous. In germline, CDR1 is LGHNT, CDR2 FRNRAP. The CDR3 is 14 amino acids. V gave up 9 bases and J gave up 8 bases, with 19 bases separating them. The CDR3 spells CARDEVSVREKLFF. The CDR3 region has the DNA TGTGCTAGGGATGAGGTGAGCGTTAGAGAAAAACTGTTTTTT. Full variable domain (remainder filled in from reference TRBV12-5 and TRBJ1-4): DARVTQTPRHKVTEMGQEVTMRCQPILGHNTVFWYRQTMMQGLELLAYFRNRAPLDDSGMPKDRFSAEMPDATLATLKIQPSEPRDSAVYFCARDEVSVREKLFFGSGTQLSVL.

The genes are TRBV6-5 and TRBJ1-1; 10 positions agree with TRBD1. Germline values: CDR1 MNHEY, CDR2 SVGAGI. Trimming took 2 bases from V and 8 from J; bases not matched to a gene: 5. This CDR3 has 14 amino acids. The CDR3 sequence is CASSYRQGAVEAFF. DNA of the CDR3: TGTGCCAGCAGTTACCGACAGGGGGCTGTGGAAGCTTTCTTT.

V gene TRBV5-1 combines with J gene TRBJ2-3, with D perhaps matching TRBD2 (6 bases). CDR3 length: 15 amino acids. The V gene's germline CDR1 is SGHRS and CDR2 YFSETQ. V was trimmed by 0 bases and J by 0 bases, leaving 8 bases between them. CDR3 in amino acids: CASSLDGTSTDTQYF. DNA of the CDR3: TGCGCCAGCAGCTTGGATGGGACTAGCACAGATACGCAGTATTTT. The full variable domain, with the rest looked up from reference TRBV5-1 and TRBJ2-3, is KAGVTQTPRYLIKTRGQQVTLSCSPISGHRSVSWYQQTPGQGLQFLFEYFSETQRNKGNFPGRFSGRQFSNSRSEMNVSTLELGDSALYLCASSLDGTSTDTQYFGPGTRLTVL.

The count of this clone is one. The chain uses TRBV6-1 and TRBJ1-1, with D possibly TRBD1 on 5 matching bases. The V and J ends lost 0 bases and 0 bases respectively, with 8 bases between them. From germline, CDR1 is MNHNS and CDR2 SASEGT. This CDR3 comprises 15 residues. The CDR3 spells CASSEAQVLNTEAFF. In DNA, the CDR3 is TGTGCCAGCAGTGAAGCACAGGTCCTGAACACTGAAGCTTTCTTT.

This rearrangement joins TRBV28 to TRBJ2-2; D ambiguous. Trimming shortened V by 5 bases and J by 0 bases, and 4 bases separated the two germline ends. The CDR3 is 13 amino acids. Germline assignment: CDR1 MDHEN and CDR2 SYDVKM. DNA for the CDR3: TGTGCCAGCAGTACTACGAACACCGGGGAGCTGTTTTTT. Protein product: CASSTTNTGELFF. Based on the CDR3 plus reference TRBV28 and TRBJ2-2, the full variable domain is DVKVTQSSRYLVKRTGEKVFLECVQDMDHENMFWYRQDPGLGLRLIYFSYDVKMKEKGDIPEGYSVSREKKERFSLILESASTNQTSMYLCASSTTNTGELFFGEGSRLTVL.

V is TRBV7-2 and J is TRBJ2-7, with unresolved D. Trimming removed 2 bases from V and 2 bases from J, with 10 bases in between. CDR3 length: 14 amino acids. In germline, CDR1 is SGHTA, CDR2 FQGNSA. CDR3 nucleotide sequence: TGTGCCAGCAGCTTAACCCGCGGTGCCTACGAGCAGTACTTC. Translating it yields CASSLTRGAYEQYF.

The J gene is TRBJ2-1, the V gene TRBV5-4; the match to TRBD1 covers 9 bases. This CDR3 spans 15 amino acids. Per germline, CDR1 SGHNT and CDR2 YYREEE (reference sequence). V was pared by 4 bases and J by 2 bases, with 4 bases of the junction left unmatched. The CDR3 sequence is CASSTRDRAYNEQFF. The CDR3 DNA reads TGTGCCAGCAGCACGCGGGACAGGGCCTACAATGAGCAGTTCTTC.

This chain joins TRBV27 and TRBJ2-7; D is possibly TRBD1 (6 bases). CDR1 MNHEY and CDR2 SMNVEV come from the germline V gene (reference sequence). Trimming left V 6 bases short and J 3 bases short, with 21 bases between. The CDR3 loop spans 16 amino acids. For the CDR3, the DNA is TGTGCCAGCAGCCTCAAACAGGGAATTGTTGGCTACGAGCAGTACTTC. Its translation: CASSLKQGIVGYEQYF.

V usage is TRBV7-2 and J usage is TRBJ2-1; D is perhaps TRBD2 (6 bases). This CDR3 is 16 amino acids long. V was cut by 5 bases and J by 0 bases, with 14 bases left in between. Looked up from germline, CDR1 is SGHTA and CDR2 is FQGNSA. CDR3 nucleotides: TGTGCCAGCAGCCTACAGCGGGCAAGCTCCTACAATGAGCAGTTCTTC. It translates to CASSLQRASSYNEQFF.